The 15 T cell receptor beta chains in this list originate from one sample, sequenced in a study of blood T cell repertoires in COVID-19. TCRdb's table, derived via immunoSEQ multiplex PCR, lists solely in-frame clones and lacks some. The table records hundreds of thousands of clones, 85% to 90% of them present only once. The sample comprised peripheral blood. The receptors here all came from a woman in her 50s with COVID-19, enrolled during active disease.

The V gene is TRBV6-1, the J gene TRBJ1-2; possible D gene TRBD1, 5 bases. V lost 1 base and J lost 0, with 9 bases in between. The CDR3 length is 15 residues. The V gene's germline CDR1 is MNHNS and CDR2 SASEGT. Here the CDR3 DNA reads TGTGCCAGCAGTGAAGTGGGGGAGGCTAACTATGGCTACACCTTC. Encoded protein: CASSEVGEANYGYTF.

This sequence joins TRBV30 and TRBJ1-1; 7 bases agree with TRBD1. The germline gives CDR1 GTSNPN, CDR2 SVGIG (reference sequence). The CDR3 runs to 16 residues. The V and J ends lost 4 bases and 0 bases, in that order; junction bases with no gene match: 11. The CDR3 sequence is CAWTQRDRALNTEAFF. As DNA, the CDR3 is TGTGCCTGGACCCAAAGAGACAGGGCTCTGAACACTGAAGCTTTCTTT.

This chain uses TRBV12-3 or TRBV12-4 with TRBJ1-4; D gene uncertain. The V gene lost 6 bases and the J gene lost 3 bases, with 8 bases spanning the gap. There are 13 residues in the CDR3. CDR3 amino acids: CASRRGSNEKLFF. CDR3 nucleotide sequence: TGTGCCAGCAGACGAGGTTCTAATGAAAAACTGTTTTTT.

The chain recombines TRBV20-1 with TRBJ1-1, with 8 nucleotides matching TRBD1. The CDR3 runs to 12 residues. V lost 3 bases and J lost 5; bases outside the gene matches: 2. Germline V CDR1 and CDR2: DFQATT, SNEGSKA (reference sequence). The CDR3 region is CSASHRGTEAFF. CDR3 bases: TGCAGTGCTAGTCACAGGGGGACTGAAGCTTTCTTT.

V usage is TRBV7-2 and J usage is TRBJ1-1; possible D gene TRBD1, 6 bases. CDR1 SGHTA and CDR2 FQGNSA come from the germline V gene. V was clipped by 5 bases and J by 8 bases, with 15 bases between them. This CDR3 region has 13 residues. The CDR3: CASSRPGTKEAFF. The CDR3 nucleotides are TGTGCCAGCAGCCGACCCGGGACAAAAGAAGCTTTCTTT.

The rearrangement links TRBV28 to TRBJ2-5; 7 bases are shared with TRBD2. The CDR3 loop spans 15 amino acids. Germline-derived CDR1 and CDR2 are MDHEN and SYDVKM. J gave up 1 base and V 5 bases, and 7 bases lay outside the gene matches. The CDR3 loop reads CASSPPGGVQETQYF. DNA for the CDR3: TGTGCCAGCAGTCCCCCTGGGGGGGTCCAAGAGACCCAGTACTTC. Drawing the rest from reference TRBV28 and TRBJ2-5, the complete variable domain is DVKVTQSSRYLVKRTGEKVFLECVQDMDHENMFWYRQDPGLGLRLIYFSYDVKMKEKGDIPEGYSVSREKKERFSLILESASTNQTSMYLCASSPPGGVQETQYFGPGTRLLVL.

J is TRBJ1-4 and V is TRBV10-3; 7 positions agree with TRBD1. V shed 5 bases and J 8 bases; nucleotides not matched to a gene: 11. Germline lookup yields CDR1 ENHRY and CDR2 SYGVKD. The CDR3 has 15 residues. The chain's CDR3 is CAISHEGGLGEKLFF. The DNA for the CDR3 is TGTGCCATCAGTCATGAAGGGGGCTTAGGGGAAAAACTGTTTTTT.

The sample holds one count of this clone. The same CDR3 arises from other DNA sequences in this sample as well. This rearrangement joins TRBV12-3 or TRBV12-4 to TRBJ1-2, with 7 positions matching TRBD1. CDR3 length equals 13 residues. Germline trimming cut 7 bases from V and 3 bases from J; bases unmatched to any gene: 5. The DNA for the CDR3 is TGTGCCAGCACCCCACAGGGGCACTATGGCTACACCTTC. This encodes CASTPQGHYGYTF.

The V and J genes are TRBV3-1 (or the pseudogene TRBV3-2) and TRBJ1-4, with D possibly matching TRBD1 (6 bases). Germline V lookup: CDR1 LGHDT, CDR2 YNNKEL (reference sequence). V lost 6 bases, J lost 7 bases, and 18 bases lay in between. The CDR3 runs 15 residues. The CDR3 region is CASSSWTVGSEKLFF. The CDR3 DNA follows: TGTGCCAGCAGTAGTTGGACAGTGGGATCTGAAAAACTGTTTTTT.

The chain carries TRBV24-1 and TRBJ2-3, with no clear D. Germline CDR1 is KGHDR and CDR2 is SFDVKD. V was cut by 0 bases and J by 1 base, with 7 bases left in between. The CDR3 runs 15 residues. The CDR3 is CATSDLSNGTDTQYF. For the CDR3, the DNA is TGTGCCACCAGTGATTTGTCTAATGGCACAGATACGCAGTATTTT.

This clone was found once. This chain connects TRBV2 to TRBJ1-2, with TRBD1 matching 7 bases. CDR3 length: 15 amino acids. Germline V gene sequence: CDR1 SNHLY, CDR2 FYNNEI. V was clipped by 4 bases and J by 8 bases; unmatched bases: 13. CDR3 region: CASSGAGTVWEGYTF. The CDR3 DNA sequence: TGTGCCAGCAGTGGAGCCGGGACAGTCTGGGAGGGCTACACCTTC.

The CDR3 DNA follows: TGTGCCAGCAGCCCAATTCGGTGGAGGACTAGTGGGAACAATGAGCAGTTCTTC. Protein sequence: CASSPIRWRTSGNNEQFF. The chain employs TRBV28 and TRBJ2-1; TRBD2 matches 7 bases. J lost 5 bases, V lost 6 bases, and 19 bases had no gene match. This CDR3 comprises 18 residues. CDR1 and CDR2 (germline): MDHEN, SYDVKM. Combining the CDR3 with reference TRBV28 and TRBJ2-1 gives the whole variable domain DVKVTQSSRYLVKRTGEKVFLECVQDMDHENMFWYRQDPGLGLRLIYFSYDVKMKEKGDIPEGYSVSREKKERFSLILESASTNQTSMYLCASSPIRWRTSGNNEQFFGPGTRLTVL.

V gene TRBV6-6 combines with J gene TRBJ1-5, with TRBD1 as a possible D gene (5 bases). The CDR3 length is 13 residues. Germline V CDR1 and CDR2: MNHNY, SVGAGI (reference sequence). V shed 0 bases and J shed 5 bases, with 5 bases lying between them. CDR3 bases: TGTGCCAGCAGTTACTCGACAGATCAGCCCCAGCATTTT. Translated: CASSYSTDQPQHF.

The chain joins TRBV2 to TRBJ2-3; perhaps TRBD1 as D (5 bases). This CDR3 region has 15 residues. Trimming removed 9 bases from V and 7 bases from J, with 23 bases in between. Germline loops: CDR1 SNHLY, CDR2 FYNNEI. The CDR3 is CARTSRSDIDHTQYF. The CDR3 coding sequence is TGTGCCAGAACCTCCCGATCGGACATCGATCATACGCAGTATTTT.

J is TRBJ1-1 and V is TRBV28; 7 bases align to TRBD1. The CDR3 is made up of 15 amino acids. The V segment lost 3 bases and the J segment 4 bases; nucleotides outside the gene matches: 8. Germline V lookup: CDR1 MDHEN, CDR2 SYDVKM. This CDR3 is CASSFRTGLVTEAFF. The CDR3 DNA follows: TGTGCCAGCAGTTTTCGGACAGGTCTTGTCACTGAAGCTTTCTTT.